Listed below are T cell receptor beta chains from one sample, sequenced in a study of blood T cell repertoires in COVID-19. The data were produced by immunoSEQ multiplex PCR, yet TCRdb's version contains in-frame clones alone and is incomplete. The sample consists of over 150,000 clones, about 86% of them appearing once. The source material was PBMCs or T cells enriched from blood (not recorded which). The receptors stem from a man in his fifties who had recovered from COVID-19. Each CDR3 is given with its conserved first and last residue. A D gene is named only where the DNA matches it firmly. Size is stated for part of the rows, as once, few or many counts, or as a class when the clone is expanded.

CDR3 | DNA | V | D | size | J
CAWSPGLWAFF | TGTGCCTGGAGCCCGGGACTTTGGGCTTTCTTT | TRBV30 | - | - | TRBJ1-1
CASSFVRQETQYF | TGTGCCAGCAGCTTTGTCAGGCAAGAGACCCAGTACTTC | TRBV5-6 | - | once | TRBJ2-5
CASSQGTSNTGELFF | TGTGCCAGCAGCCAAGGGACTAGTAACACCGGGGAGCTGTTTTTT | TRBV4-2 | TRBD2 | - | TRBJ2-2
CASSVQANYGYTF | TGTGCCAGCAGTGTTCAGGCTAACTATGGCTACACCTTC | TRBV27 | - | - | TRBJ1-2
CASSEQALGSYGYTF | TGTGCCAGTAGTGAACAGGCCCTCGGGTCCTATGGCTACACCTTC | TRBV19 | - | few | TRBJ1-2
CASSPPPSAETQYF | TGTGCCAGCTCACCACCCCCCAGCGCTGAGACCCAGTACTTC | TRBV18 | - | - | TRBJ2-5
CASSLGREYIQYF | TGTGCCAGCAGCTTGGGCCGGGAATACATTCAGTACTTC | TRBV5-4 | - | - | TRBJ2-4
CASSSPHLGGGEETQYF | TGTGCCAGCAGCTCCCCGCACCTAGGGGGGGGCGAAGAGACCCAGTACTTC | TRBV5-4 | - | - | TRBJ2-5
CATSRSGQDPDSPLHF | TGTGCCACCAGCCGCTCGGGACAAGACCCAGATTCACCCCTCCACTTT | TRBV15 | - | - | TRBJ1-6
CASSRSGGTDTQYF | TGTGCCAGCAGCCGGAGCGGGGGCACAGATACGCAGTATTTT | TRBV3-1/TRBV3-2 | TRBD2 | - | TRBJ2-3
CASSEAQGTRQYF | TGTGCCAGCAGTGAAGCTCAGGGGACCCGGCAGTACTTC | TRBV2 | - | - | TRBJ2-7
CATSLYNEQFF | TGTGCCACCAGCCTATACAATGAGCAGTTCTTC | TRBV2 | - | - | TRBJ2-1